This entry lists 13 T cell receptor beta chains sequenced from one sample in a study of cytomegalovirus exposure and HLA in healthy donors. This PCR relied on a set of 60 Vbeta primers and 13 Jbeta primers. Clones were sequenced by immunoSEQ multiplex PCR, and TCRdb holds only the in-frame ones, with some missing. Seen here are 60,000 to 90,000 clones, 55% to 80% observed once, and the top ten hold 7.5% to 8%. Material for sequencing was PBMCs. These receptor sequences come from a man aged 40-49 years in good health and CMV-seropositive.

The sample holds a few counts of this clone. The gene calls are TRBV27 and TRBJ2-3; D is uncertain. The CDR3 totals 11 residues. Germline lookup yields CDR1 MNHEY and CDR2 SMNVEV (reference sequence). V shed 6 bases and J shed 4 bases, with 5 bases lying between them. CDR3 coding DNA: TGTGCCAGCAGAGCCCCAGATACGCAGTATTTT. Translation gives CASRAPDTQYF.

CDR3 protein: CASSAPGGEKLFF. The CDR3 DNA sequence: TGTGCCAGCAGCGCCCCCGGGGGGGAAAAACTGTTTTTT. The V gene is TRBV9, the J gene TRBJ1-4, with a weak D call TRBD1 (5 bases). The CDR3 length is 13 residues. Germline V gene lookup returns CDR1 SGDLS and CDR2 YYNGEE. V dropped 3 bases and J dropped 8 bases, with 11 bases sitting between them.

The CDR3 is CASHRRNRGPFNYEQYF. CDR3 nucleotide sequence: TGCGCCAGTCATCGGAGAAACAGGGGGCCTTTTAACTACGAGCAGTACTTC. V and J are TRBV5-1 and TRBJ2-7; TRBD1 matches at 9 bases. The CDR3 sequence is 17 residues long. Germline loops: CDR1 SGHRS, CDR2 YFSETQ. Unmatched junction bases numbered 18, after V lost 8 bases and J lost 3 bases.

This clone has a handful of counts. This chain joins TRBV7-6 and TRBJ2-5; a possible D gene is TRBD2 (5 bases). This CDR3 is built from 15 residues. The germline CDR1 and CDR2 sequences are SGHVS and FNYEAQ. V lost 2 bases to trimming and J lost 5 bases, with 15 bases between them. CDR3 coding DNA: TGTGCCAGCAGCTTAAAAGAGGGCCCGAGGGAGACCCAGTACTTC. Encoded protein: CASSLKEGPRETQYF.

The chain joins TRBV25-1 to TRBJ1-2; D is unclear. Germline lookup yields CDR1 MGHDK and CDR2 SYGVNS. V lost 1 base to trimming and J lost 1 base, with 4 bases between them. The CDR3 consists of 13 residues. CDR3 DNA: TGTGCCAGCAGTGAATCCGGTAACTATGGCTACACCTTC. Encoded protein: CASSESGNYGYTF.

The rearrangement uses TRBV7-2 and TRBJ1-4; no clear D. The CDR3 covers 15 residues. V lost 5 bases, J lost 1 base, and 11 bases lay in between. CDR1 and CDR2 (germline): SGHTA, FQGNSA. This CDR3 reads CASSRQTGTNEKLFF. CDR3 DNA sequence: TGTGCCAGCAGCCGCCAGACGGGAACTAATGAAAAACTGTTTTTT.

This chain links TRBV11-1 with TRBJ1-1; D uncertain. The ends were cut back, 4 bases at V and 4 bases at J, with 7 bases in the middle. CDR1 SGHAT and CDR2 FQDESV come from the germline V gene (reference sequence). The CDR3 contains 12 residues. CDR3 in DNA: TGTGCCAGCAGCTCAGGCTCCACTGAAGCTTTCTTT. As protein: CASSSGSTEAFF.

The V and J genes are TRBV6-5 and TRBJ2-3; the D gene is possibly TRBD1 (5 bases). The CDR3 is 12 amino acids. Trimming took 6 bases from V and 1 from J, leaving 5 bases between them. The germline gives CDR1 MNHEY, CDR2 SVGAGI. This chain's CDR3 is CASRTGTDTQYF. Written as DNA, the CDR3 is TGTGCCAGCAGGACAGGCACAGATACGCAGTATTTT.

This chain uses TRBV30 with TRBJ1-2; maybe TRBD1 (5 bases). The V gene's germline CDR1 is GTSNPN and CDR2 SVGIG (reference sequence). The CDR3 totals 12 residues. V was shortened by 5 bases and J by 5 bases, with 12 bases between the two germline ends. CDR3 region: CAWGGSGYGYTF. The CDR3 DNA reads TGTGCCTGGGGAGGGTCAGGGTATGGCTACACCTTC.

This chain connects TRBV6-5 to TRBJ1-3; 7 nucleotides match TRBD1. Trimming cost V 6 bases and J 0 bases; bases outside gene matches: 5. This CDR3 spans 15 amino acids. The germline V gene encodes CDR1 MNHEY and CDR2 SVGAGI. Here the CDR3 reads CASSPDRDSGNTIYF. As DNA, the CDR3 is TGTGCCAGCAGCCCTGACAGGGACTCTGGAAACACCATATATTTT.

In its sample, this clone ranks as medium-sized (0.01 to 0.1%). This sample includes further DNA sequences coding for the same CDR3. The rearrangement joins TRBV7-9 to TRBJ2-1; 8 positions agree with TRBD1. This CDR3 has 13 residues. The V gene's germline CDR1 is SEHNR and CDR2 FQNEAQ (reference sequence). V lost 5 bases and J lost 5; bases outside the gene matches: 2. Written as DNA, the CDR3 is TGTGCCAGCAGCCTGGACAGGGACAATGAGCAGTTCTTC. It translates to CASSLDRDNEQFF.

V and J are TRBV5-6 and TRBJ1-1, with TRBD1 matching 8 bases. CDR1 SGHDT and CDR2 YYEEEE come from the germline V gene. V lost 5 bases and J lost 10; bases outside the gene matches: 13. The CDR3 has 14 residues. The CDR3 coding sequence is TGTGCCAGCAGTCTCCAAGGACAGGGTTATCGAGCTTTCTTT. Its protein product is CASSLQGQGYRAFF.

The rearrangement links TRBV9 to TRBJ1-3, with D unclear. The CDR3 consists of 15 residues. Germline loops: CDR1 SGDLS, CDR2 YYNGEE. V was pared by 0 bases and J by 0 bases, with 7 bases between. CDR3 nucleotides: TGTGCCAGCAGCGTAGGGGCGAGCTCTGGAAACACCATATATTTT. Protein product: CASSVGASSGNTIYF.